This TCR beta chain was documented in a study of regulatory T cells in long-lasting Graves disease. Study summary: New Graves' disease cases had less than 3 months of antithyroid drugs.

Time point noted: newly diagnosed GD, antithyroid drugs for less than 3 months. Preparation of the TCR library used RNA extracted from PBMCs. Patients of an endocrinology department in Xi'an, China, were included. Roughly 9.6-milliliter peripheral blood samples went into EDTA tubes. This clonotype was counted many times. The TCR beta library used iRepertoire HTBI primers with Arm-PCR amplification of CDR3. TCRdb fed the multiplex PCR reads into MiXCR, producing one record per CDR3 protein. Of about 240,000 distinct CDR3 sequences detected, about 19% appear once; the ten largest clones hold about 15%. The sequenced sample was peripheral blood mononuclear cells (PBMCs), obtained at new diagnosis, from a patient treated with antithyroid drugs. The clonotype comes from a female donor with Graves disease.

The CDR3 DNA is TGCAGTGCTGGTTGGGGGGTTGGCACAGATACGCAGTATTTT. This sequence encodes CSAGWGVGTDTQYF. The chain couples TRBV20-1 to TRBJ2-3, with a weak D call TRBD2 (6 bases). Germline values: CDR1 DFQATT, CDR2 SNEGSKA (reference sequence). The CDR3 is 14 residues long. The V end was cut by 5 bases, the J end by 1 base, with 13 bases between.